These 9 T cell receptor beta chains share one sample of origin, sequenced in a study of shared clonotypes between healthy human individuals. Generated by immunoSEQ multiplex PCR, the TCRdb table keeps only in-frame clones and is missing some. The top ten clones hold approximately 0.13% of a sample with 2 million to 2.5 million clones, approximately 94% of them seen once. Source material: naive CD4+ T cells sorted from blood. Subset indicated: CD45RA+ positively selected. Every receptor here comes from a man younger than 30 in good health.

The CDR3 region is CAISEWDVNYGYTF. The DNA of the CDR3 is TGTGCCATCAGTGAGTGGGACGTTAACTATGGCTACACCTTC. The chain combines TRBV10-3 with TRBJ1-2, with TRBD1 as a possible D gene (5 bases). Germline values: CDR1 ENHRY, CDR2 SYGVKD. V was cut by 1 base and J by 1 base, with 7 bases left in between. CDR3 length: 14 amino acids.

The chain uses TRBV7-9 and TRBJ1-6, with D hard to call. CDR1 and CDR2 (germline): SEHNR, FQNEAQ (reference sequence). Trimming took off 6 bases at V and 7 bases at J, with 13 bases between the two ends. CDR3 size: 14 residues. DNA for the CDR3: TGTGCCAGCAGTCTAACGGACGAGAATTCACCCCTCCACTTT. Translating it yields CASSLTDENSPLHF.

This rearrangement joins TRBV29-1 to TRBJ1-2; a possible D gene is TRBD1 (5 bases). Germline values: CDR1 SQVTM, CDR2 ANQGSEA. V was cut by 1 base and J by 2 bases, with 8 bases left in between. The CDR3 runs 13 residues. This chain's CDR3 is CSVEGKGNYGYTF. CDR3 sequence (DNA): TGCAGCGTTGAAGGCAAGGGGAACTATGGCTACACCTTC.

This clone was observed a single time. Other nucleotide sequences in the sample specify the same CDR3. The J gene is TRBJ2-3, the V gene TRBV19; D unclear. The CDR3 runs 11 residues. The germline V gene encodes CDR1 LNHDA and CDR2 SQIVND (reference sequence). The ends were cut back, 3 bases at V and 5 bases at J, with 3 bases in the middle. The DNA of the CDR3 is TGTGCCAGTAGTATTAAAGATACGCAGTATTTT. Amino acids: CASSIKDTQYF. Looking up the rest from reference TRBV19 and TRBJ2-3 gives the full variable domain: DGGITQSPKYLFRKEGQNVTLSCEQNLNHDAMYWYRQDPGQGLRLIYYSQIVNDFQKGDIAEGYSVSREKKESFPLTVTSAQKNPTAFYLCASSIKDTQYFGPGTRLTVL.

The rearrangement links TRBV12-5 to TRBJ1-1; D uncertain. CDR1 is LGHNT, CDR2 FRNRAP, per germline. The V and J ends lost 0 bases and 11 bases respectively, with 16 bases between them. The CDR3 length is 14 residues. The CDR3 here is CASGLVLENSPAFF. CDR3 coding DNA: TGTGCTAGTGGTTTGGTCCTGGAAAACTCCCCGGCTTTCTTT. The full variable domain, rest sourced from reference TRBV12-5 and TRBJ1-1, is DARVTQTPRHKVTEMGQEVTMRCQPILGHNTVFWYRQTMMQGLELLAYFRNRAPLDDSGMPKDRFSAEMPDATLATLKIQPSEPRDSAVYFCASGLVLENSPAFFGQGTRLTVV.

The rearrangement joins TRBV6-4 to TRBJ2-5; TRBD1 is a possible D gene (6 bases). Germline-derived CDR1 and CDR2 are MRHNA and SNTAGT. The CDR3 covers 15 residues. V lost 5 bases and J 1 base, leaving 14 bases between the germline ends. CDR3 nucleotides: TGTGCCAGCAGTCCCACCAGGGGACCCCAAGAGACCCAGTACTTC. This translates into CASSPTRGPQETQYF.

The gene calls are TRBV2 and TRBJ2-7; 8 nucleotides line up with TRBD1. The CDR3 has 14 residues. Germline lookup yields CDR1 SNHLY and CDR2 FYNNEI. V lost 6 bases to trimming and J lost 2 bases; unmatched junction nucleotides: 6. In DNA, the CDR3 is TGTGCCAGCAGGGGGGACAGGTTCGCCTACGAGCAGTACTTC. Its protein product is CASRGDRFAYEQYF.

The rearrangement uses TRBV7-6 and TRBJ1-5, with TRBD1 matching 8 bases. The CDR3 runs to 15 residues. V was clipped by 1 base and J by 6 bases; unmatched bases: 5. Looked up from germline, CDR1 is SGHVS and CDR2 is FNYEAQ. The CDR3: CASSLEQGVTQPQHF. Written as DNA, the CDR3 is TGTGCCAGCAGCTTAGAACAGGGGGTTACTCAGCCCCAGCATTTT. The whole variable domain, filled in from reference TRBV7-6 and TRBJ1-5, reads GAGVSQSPRYKVTKRGQDVALRCDPISGHVSLYWYRQALGQGPEFLTYFNYEAQQDKSGLPNDRFSAERPEGSISTLTIQRTEQRDSAMYRCASSLEQGVTQPQHFGDGTRLSIL.

This sequence joins TRBV7-2 and TRBJ2-1; TRBD2 aligns across 11 bases. The CDR3 is 18 amino acids. J was trimmed by 1 base and V by 2 bases; bases with no gene match: 7. From germline, CDR1 is SGHTA and CDR2 FQGNSA. The CDR3 DNA reads as TGTGCCAGCAGCTTATGGGTAGCGGGAGGGGAATCCTACAATGAGCAGTTCTTC. Translated: CASSLWVAGGESYNEQFF.